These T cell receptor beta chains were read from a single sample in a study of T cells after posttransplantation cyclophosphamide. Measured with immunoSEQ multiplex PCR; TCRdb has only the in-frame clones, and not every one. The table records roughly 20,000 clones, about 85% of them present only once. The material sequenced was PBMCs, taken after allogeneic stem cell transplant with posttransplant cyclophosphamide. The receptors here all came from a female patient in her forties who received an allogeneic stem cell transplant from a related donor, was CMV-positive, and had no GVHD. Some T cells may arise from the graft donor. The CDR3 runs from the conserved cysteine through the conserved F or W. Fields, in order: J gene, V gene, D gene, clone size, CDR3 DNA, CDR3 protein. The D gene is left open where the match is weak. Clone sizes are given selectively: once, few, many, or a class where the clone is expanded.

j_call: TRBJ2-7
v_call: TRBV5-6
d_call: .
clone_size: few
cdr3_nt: TGTGCCAGCAGCTTGGGGGGGCCGTCCTACGAGCAGTACTTC
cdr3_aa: CASSLGGPSYEQYF

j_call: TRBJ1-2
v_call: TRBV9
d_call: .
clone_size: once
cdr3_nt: TGTGCCAGCAGCGTAGCTGACAGGAGCTATGGCTACACCTTC
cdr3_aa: CASSVADRSYGYTF

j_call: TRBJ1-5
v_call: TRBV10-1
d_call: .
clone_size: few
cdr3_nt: TGCGCCAGCAGTGTGGGCAGGGATCAGCCCCAGCATTTT
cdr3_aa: CASSVGRDQPQHF

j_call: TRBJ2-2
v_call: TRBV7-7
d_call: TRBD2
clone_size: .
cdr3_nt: TGTGCTAGCAGCTTAGGAACTAGCGGGACCACCGGGGAGCTGTTTTTT
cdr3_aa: CASSLGTSGTTGELFF

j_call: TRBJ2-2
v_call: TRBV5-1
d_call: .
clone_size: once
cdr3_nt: TGCGCCAGCAGCTGGGAGACCGGGGAGCTGTTTTTT
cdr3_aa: CASSWETGELFF

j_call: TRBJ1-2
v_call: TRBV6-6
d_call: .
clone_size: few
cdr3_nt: TGTGCCAGCAGTACGGGCGGGGGGATATATGGCTACACCTTC
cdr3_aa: CASSTGGGIYGYTF

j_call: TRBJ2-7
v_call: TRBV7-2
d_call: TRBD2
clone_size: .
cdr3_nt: TGTGCCAGCAGCTTAGGGGGGGGACTGCTAACCTACGAGCAGTACTTC
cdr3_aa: CASSLGGGLLTYEQYF

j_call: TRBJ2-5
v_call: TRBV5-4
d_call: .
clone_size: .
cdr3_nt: TGTGCCAGCAGCTTGGTGGCAGGGAGGTCAGAGACCCAGTACTTC
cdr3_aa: CASSLVAGRSETQYF

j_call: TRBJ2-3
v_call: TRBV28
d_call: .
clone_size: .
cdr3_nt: TGTGCCAGCAGTTTGACGAGGCAGCCCACAGATACGCAGTATTTT
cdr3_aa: CASSLTRQPTDTQYF

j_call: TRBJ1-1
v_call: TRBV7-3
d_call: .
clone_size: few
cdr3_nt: TGTGCCAGCAGCCAGACAGTGAACACTGAAGCTTTCTTT
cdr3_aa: CASSQTVNTEAFF

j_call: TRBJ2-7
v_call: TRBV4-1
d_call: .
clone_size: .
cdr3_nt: TGCGCCAGCAGCCAAGATATAATAGAAGCGATATACGAGCAGTACTTC
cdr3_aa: CASSQDIIEAIYEQYF

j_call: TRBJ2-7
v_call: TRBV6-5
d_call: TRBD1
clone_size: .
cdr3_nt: TGTGCCAGCAGTTACCAGGACAGGGACCACGAGCAGTACTTC
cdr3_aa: CASSYQDRDHEQYF